This T cell receptor beta chain was retrieved from a study of T cell responses to AZD1222 COVID-19 vaccine. Study as a whole: Second-dose intervals of approximately 4 or approximately 12 weeks were pooled. Study findings and constraints: CD4 TCRs linked to vaccination spanned spike, dominating at 160-218 and 743-854.

CDR1 is SGHAT, CDR2 FQNNGV, per germline. J lost 4 bases, V lost 4 bases, and 7 bases had no gene match. This CDR3 region has 14 residues. Comments on this clone: Its target is unknown.

Profiling relied on immunoSEQ multiplex PCR, and the TCRdb table lists in-frame clones only, not all of them. Here the sample spans under 150,000 clones, about 92% being singletons. The source of this sequence is an adult in good health. The material sequenced was peripheral blood, taken on day 0 of AZD1222 vaccination. The chain links TRBV11-2 to TRBJ2-7; 7 nucleotides align to TRBD1. The CDR3 DNA sequence: TGTGCCAGCAGCTCAAGACAGGGTAATTACGAGCAGTACTTC. Translated, it gives CASSSRQGNYEQYF.